This passage covers 3 T cell receptor beta chains from one sample sequenced in a study of T-cell memory formation after mild COVID-19. TCRdb passed the 5' RACE reads through MiXCR, listing each CDR3 protein once. In the table there are over 350,000 distinct CDR3 sequences, approximately 15% of which are singletons. Material for sequencing was PBMCs or a T cell subset sorted from them (not recorded which). Receptor source: a man aged 18 to 29 who had mild COVID-19 (a few samples of this study predate the infection). Cell type and time point are not known.

The genes are TRBV24-1 and TRBJ1-5; tentatively, D is TRBD1 (6 bases). This CDR3 contains 18 residues. V was clipped by 4 bases and J by 0 bases, with 18 bases between them. Germline lookup yields CDR1 KGHDR and CDR2 SFDVKD. CDR3 sequence: CATSETTGTSYSNQPQHF. The CDR3 DNA is TGTGCCACCAGTGAAACTACCGGGACATCTTATAGCAATCAGCCCCAGCATTTT.

J is TRBJ2-1 and V is TRBV6-2 or TRBV6-3; 8 bases line up with TRBD1. The CDR3 loop spans 13 amino acids. Germline lookup yields CDR1 MNHEY and CDR2 SVGEGT. The J segment lost 8 bases and the V segment lost 9 bases, leaving 9 bases of the junction unmatched. The CDR3 DNA reads TGTGCCAGTAGGACAGGGTCTCGAGATGAGCAGTTCTTC. Translating it yields CASRTGSRDEQFF.

The table lists this clonotype with a few counts. CDR3 residues: CATRWDRYADTQYF. CDR3 coding DNA: TGTGCCACCCGGTGGGACAGGTATGCAGATACGCAGTATTTT. The chain links TRBV10-3 to TRBJ2-3; 8 positions agree with TRBD1. V trimming: 10 bases; J trimming: 4 bases; junction bases outside the gene matches: 10. CDR1 and CDR2 from the germline V gene are ENHRY and SYGVKD. This CDR3 has 14 amino acids.